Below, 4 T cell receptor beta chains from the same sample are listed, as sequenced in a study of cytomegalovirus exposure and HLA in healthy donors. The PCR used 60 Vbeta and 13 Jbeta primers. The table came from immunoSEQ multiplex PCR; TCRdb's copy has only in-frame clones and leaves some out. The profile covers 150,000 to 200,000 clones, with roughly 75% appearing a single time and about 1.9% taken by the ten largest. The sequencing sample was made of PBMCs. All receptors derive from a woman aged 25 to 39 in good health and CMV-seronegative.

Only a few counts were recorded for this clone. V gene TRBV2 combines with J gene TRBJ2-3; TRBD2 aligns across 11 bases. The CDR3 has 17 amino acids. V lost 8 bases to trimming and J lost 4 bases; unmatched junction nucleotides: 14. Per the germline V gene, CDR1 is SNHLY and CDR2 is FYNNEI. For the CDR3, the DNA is TGTGCCAGCCTGGCTAGCGGGGGGACGGGCGCGGCAGATACGCAGTATTTT. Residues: CASLASGGTGAADTQYF.

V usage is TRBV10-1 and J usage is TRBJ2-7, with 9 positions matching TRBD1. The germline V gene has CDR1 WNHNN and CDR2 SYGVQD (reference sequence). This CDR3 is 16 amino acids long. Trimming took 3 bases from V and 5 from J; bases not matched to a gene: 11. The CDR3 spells CASSDFWTGVKNEQYF. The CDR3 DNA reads TGCGCCAGCAGTGACTTCTGGACAGGGGTAAAGAACGAGCAGTACTTC.

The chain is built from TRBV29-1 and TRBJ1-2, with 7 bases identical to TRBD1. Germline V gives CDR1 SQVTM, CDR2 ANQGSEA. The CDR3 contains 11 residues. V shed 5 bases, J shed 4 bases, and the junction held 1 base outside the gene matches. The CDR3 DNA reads TGCAGCGTTCGGGACAGCTATGGCTACACCTTC. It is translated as CSVRDSYGYTF.

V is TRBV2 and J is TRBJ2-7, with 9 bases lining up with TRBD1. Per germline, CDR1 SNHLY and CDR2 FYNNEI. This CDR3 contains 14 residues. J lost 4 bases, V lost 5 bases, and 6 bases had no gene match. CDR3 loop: CASSLQGARYEQYF. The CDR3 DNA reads TGTGCCAGCAGTTTACAGGGGGCTAGGTACGAGCAGTACTTC.